This TCR beta chain was recorded in a study of blood T cell repertoires in COVID-19. From germline, CDR1 is SNHLY and CDR2 FYNNEI. This CDR3 is built from 13 residues. The V and J ends lost 7 bases and 7 bases, in that order; junction bases with no gene match: 7. The table came from immunoSEQ multiplex PCR; TCRdb's copy has only in-frame clones and leaves some out. This table has 190,000 or so clones, roughly 77% appearing once. The clonotype was recovered from a woman older than 75 with COVID-19, enrolled during active disease. The V call is TRBV2, the J call TRBJ2-1; 7 bases align to TRBD1. Sample: peripheral blood. CDR3 nucleotide sequence: TGTGCCAGCAATCGGGACAGTGTTAATGAGCAGTTCTTC. This encodes CASNRDSVNEQFF.